This entry features one TCR beta chain sequence. Its antigen remains unknown. The sample originates from a study of T cells after yellow fever vaccination. Overall study results and limits: The secondary response peaked faster, at day 5 versus 15, but was weaker. Relatively few clonotypes were ones that appeared in both CD4 and CD8 compartments. Most primary-vaccination clones reappeared after the booster (around 95% CD4, 88% CD8).

The 5'RACE template-switching step produced TCR cDNA and added a universal primer site and UMIs. In TCRdb, the 5' RACE reads were re-called with MiXCR into one record per CDR3 protein. The repertoire holds under 70,000 distinct CDR3 sequences, with more than 5.5% as singletons. The germline V gene has CDR1 SGHRS and CDR2 YFSETQ. The CDR3 is 16 amino acids. The ends lost 5 bases at V and 0 bases at J; junction bases unmatched: 7. The material was CD8+ T cells sorted from PBMCs, obtained on the day of the first yellow fever vaccination. The source is a man aged 18 to 29 who received the YFV17D yellow fever vaccine. This sequence joins TRBV5-1 and TRBJ2-4, with 8 bases identical to TRBD1. The CDR3 DNA follows: TGCGCCAGCAGACCGGGACAGGAGCTAGCCAAAAACATTCAGTACTTC. Translated, it gives CASRPGQELAKNIQYF.